The rows below give T cell receptor beta chains drawn from one sample of a study of T cell responses to AZD1222 COVID-19 vaccine. Sequenced by immunoSEQ multiplex PCR; TCRdb stores in-frame clones only, minus some. The sample has about 84,000 clones, 87% seen once. Specimen: peripheral blood, collected on day 0 of AZD1222 vaccination. The receptors here all came from an adult in good health. Both conserved end residues are part of each CDR3. Fields, in order: clone size, V gene, D gene, J gene, CDR3 DNA, CDR3 protein. D genes are given only for firm matches. Not all rows give a size; the values are once, few, many and, for expanded clones, a class.

.,TRBV30,.,TRBJ1-5,TGTGCCTGGGGGGGTGGTGGCCAGCCCCAGCATTTT,CAWGGGGQPQHF
.,TRBV3-1/TRBV3-2,.,TRBJ1-5,TGTGCCAGCAGCCAAGTTTTCCCTGGGCAATCTAGCCAGCCCCAGCATTTT,CASSQVFPGQSSQPQHF
.,TRBV30,.,TRBJ2-7,TGTGCCTGGAGTGGGGCTGGCAACGAGCAGTACTTC,CAWSGAGNEQYF
.,TRBV3-1/TRBV3-2,.,TRBJ2-5,TGTGCCAGCAGCCAAGATAGAGAGCCCGCCCTCGGGACCCAGTACTTC,CASSQDREPALGTQYF
.,TRBV5-1,.,TRBJ2-1,TGCGCCAGCAGCTTGGGAGTGGCGGGAACCTGGGAGGAGCAGTTCTTC,CASSLGVAGTWEEQFF
.,TRBV19,.,TRBJ1-4,TGTGCCAGTATGCGGGCCGCAACTAATGAAAAACTGTTTTTT,CASMRAATNEKLFF
few,TRBV10-1,TRBD2,TRBJ2-1,TGCGCCAGCAGTGAGTCGAACGCTAGCGGGAGTTACCTCTCCTACAATGAGCAGTTCTTC,CASSESNASGSYLSYNEQFF
once,TRBV10-3,.,TRBJ2-7,TGTGCCATCAGTGTGGGGCTAGGCCCCACCTACGAGCAGTACTTC,CAISVGLGPTYEQYF
.,TRBV19,.,TRBJ1-5,TGTGCCAGTAGTATGAGGGCGGGGGGTAGCAATCAGCCCCAGCATTTT,CASSMRAGGSNQPQHF
.,TRBV7-7,.,TRBJ2-5,TGTGCTAGCAGCGCCCATCTGGACGGTCTCGGAGAGACCCAGTACTTC,CASSAHLDGLGETQYF
.,TRBV7-2,.,TRBJ1-1,TGTGCCAGCAGCTTAGTGGTGGGGGCCTTGGGAAGATACACTGAAGCTTTCTTT,CASSLVVGALGRYTEAFF
.,TRBV3-1/TRBV3-2,.,TRBJ1-5,TGTGCCAGCAGCCAAGGGAATCAGCCCCAGCATTTT,CASSQGNQPQHF
.,TRBV18,.,TRBJ2-2,TGTGCCAGCTCACCGGGACAAAACACCGGGGAGCTGTTTTTT,CASSPGQNTGELFF
.,TRBV27,.,TRBJ2-7,TGTGCCAGCACCCTCCACCAGGGAGCCTACGAGCAGTACTTC,CASTLHQGAYEQYF
.,TRBV6-1,TRBD2,TRBJ2-1,TGTGCCAGCAGTGAAACCGTAGGAACTAGCGGTTTCAATGAGCAGTTCTTC,CASSETVGTSGFNEQFF
.,TRBV5-8,.,TRBJ1-4,TGTGCCAGCAGCTTTTCGGGGGACTCACAGGGAGTGGGGGAAAAACTGTTTTTT,CASSFSGDSQGVGEKLFF
.,TRBV29-1,TRBD2,TRBJ2-1,TGCAGCGCAAATTGGGGGGGAGTGGGTGAGCAGTTCTTC,CSANWGGVGEQFF
.,TRBV19,.,TRBJ1-5,TGTGCCAGTAGTAAAGGGCTAGCCGAAAATCAGCCCCAGCATTTT,CASSKGLAENQPQHF
.,TRBV19,TRBD1,TRBJ1-3,TGTGCCAGTAGGCTACCCGCCGGGACAGCAGGAAACACCATATATTTT,CASRLPAGTAGNTIYF
.,TRBV6-4,.,TRBJ1-1,TGTGCCAGCAGGGGAGGTACTGAAGCTTTCTTT,CASRGGTEAFF
.,TRBV27,TRBD1,TRBJ1-2,TGTGCCAGCCGGGACAGGGTCCCTCCTTACTATGGCTACACCTTC,CASRDRVPPYYGYTF
.,TRBV5-1,TRBD1,TRBJ2-5,TGCGCCAGCAGCTCCGGACAGGACCAAGAGACCCAGTACTTC,CASSSGQDQETQYF
once,TRBV30,.,TRBJ1-5,TGTGCCTGGAGTCCAGGTGATCAGCCCCAGCATTTT,CAWSPGDQPQHF
.,TRBV19,TRBD1,TRBJ1-5,TGTGCCAGCTCCCCGGGACAGGAAGGCGATCAGCCCCAGCATTTT,CASSPGQEGDQPQHF
.,TRBV20-1,TRBD1,TRBJ1-5,TGCAGTGCTAGTCGACAGGGGGCGGTGGGCAATCAGCCCCAGCATTTT,CSASRQGAVGNQPQHF
.,TRBV3-1/TRBV3-2,TRBD1,TRBJ1-1,TGTGCCAGCAGCCAAGTGATCGGGACAGCCTCTGAAGCTTTCTTT,CASSQVIGTASEAFF
.,TRBV4-3,.,TRBJ1-2,TGCGCCAGCAGCCAAAGACGACAGAACCTGGGGGGCTACACCTTC,CASSQRRQNLGGYTF